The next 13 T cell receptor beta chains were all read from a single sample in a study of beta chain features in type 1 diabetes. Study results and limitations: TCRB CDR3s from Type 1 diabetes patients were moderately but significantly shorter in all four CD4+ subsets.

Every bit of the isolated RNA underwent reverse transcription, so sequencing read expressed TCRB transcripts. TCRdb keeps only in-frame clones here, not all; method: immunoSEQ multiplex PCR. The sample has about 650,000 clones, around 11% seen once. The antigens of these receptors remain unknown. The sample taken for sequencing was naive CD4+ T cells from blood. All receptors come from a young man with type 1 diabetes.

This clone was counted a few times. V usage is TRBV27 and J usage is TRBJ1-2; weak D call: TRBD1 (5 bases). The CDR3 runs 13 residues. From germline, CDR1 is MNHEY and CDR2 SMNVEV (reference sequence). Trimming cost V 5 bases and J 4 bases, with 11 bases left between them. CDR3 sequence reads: CASSLSGFYGYTF. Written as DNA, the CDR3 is TGTGCCAGCAGTCTCTCAGGGTTCTATGGCTACACCTTC.

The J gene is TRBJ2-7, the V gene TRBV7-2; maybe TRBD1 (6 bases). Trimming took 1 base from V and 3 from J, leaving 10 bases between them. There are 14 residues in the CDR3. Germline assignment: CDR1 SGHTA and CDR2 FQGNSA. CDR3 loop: CASSLGQANYEQYF. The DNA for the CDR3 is TGTGCCAGCAGCTTAGGACAGGCTAACTACGAGCAGTACTTC. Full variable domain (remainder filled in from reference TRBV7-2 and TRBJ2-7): GAGVSQSPSNKVTEKGKDVELRCDPISGHTALYWYRQSLGQGLEFLIYFQGNSAPDKSGLPSDRFSAERTGGSVSTLTIQRTQQEDSAVYLCASSLGQANYEQYFGPGTRLTVT.

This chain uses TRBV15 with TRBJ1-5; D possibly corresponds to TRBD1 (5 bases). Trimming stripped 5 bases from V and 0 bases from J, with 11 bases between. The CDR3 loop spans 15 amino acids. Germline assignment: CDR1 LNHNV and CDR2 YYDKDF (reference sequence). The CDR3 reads CATSSRGYSNQPQHF. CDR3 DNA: TGTGCCACCAGCTCTCGGGGCTATAGCAATCAGCCCCAGCATTTT.

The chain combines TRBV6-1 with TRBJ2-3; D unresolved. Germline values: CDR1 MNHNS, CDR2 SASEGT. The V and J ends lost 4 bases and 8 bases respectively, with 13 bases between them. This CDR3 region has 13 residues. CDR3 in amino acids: CASSAASRFTQYF. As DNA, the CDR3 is TGTGCCAGCAGTGCCGCCTCTCGCTTTACGCAGTATTTT.

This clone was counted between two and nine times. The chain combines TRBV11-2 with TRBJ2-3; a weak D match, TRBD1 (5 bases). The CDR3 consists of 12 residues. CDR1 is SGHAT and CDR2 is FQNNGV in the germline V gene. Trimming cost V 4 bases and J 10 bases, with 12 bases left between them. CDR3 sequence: CASSSQGWAQYF. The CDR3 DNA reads TGTGCCAGCAGCTCTCAGGGTTGGGCGCAGTATTTT.

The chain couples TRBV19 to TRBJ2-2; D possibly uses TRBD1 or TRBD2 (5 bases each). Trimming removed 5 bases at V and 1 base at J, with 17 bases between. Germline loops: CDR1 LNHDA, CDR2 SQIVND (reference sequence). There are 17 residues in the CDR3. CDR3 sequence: CASSSLGLGVNTGELFF. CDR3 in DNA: TGTGCCAGTAGTTCCCTGGGGCTGGGAGTGAACACCGGGGAGCTGTTTTTT.

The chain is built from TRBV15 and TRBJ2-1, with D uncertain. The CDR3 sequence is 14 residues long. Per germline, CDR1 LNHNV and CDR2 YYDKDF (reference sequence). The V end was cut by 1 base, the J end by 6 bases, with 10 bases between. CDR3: CATSRAWPPNEQFF. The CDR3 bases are TGTGCCACCAGCAGAGCCTGGCCTCCCAATGAGCAGTTCTTC.

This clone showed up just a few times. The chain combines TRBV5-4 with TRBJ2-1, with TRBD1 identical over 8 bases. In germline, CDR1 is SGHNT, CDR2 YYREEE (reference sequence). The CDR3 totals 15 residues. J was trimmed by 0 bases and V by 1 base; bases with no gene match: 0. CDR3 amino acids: CASSLQGASYNEQFF. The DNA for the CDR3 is TGTGCCAGCAGCTTGCAGGGGGCCTCCTACAATGAGCAGTTCTTC.

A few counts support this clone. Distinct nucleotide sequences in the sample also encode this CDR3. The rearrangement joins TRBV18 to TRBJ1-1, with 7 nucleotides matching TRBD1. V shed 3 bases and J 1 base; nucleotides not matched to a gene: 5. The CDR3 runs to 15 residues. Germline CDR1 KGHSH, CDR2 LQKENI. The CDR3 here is CASSPPGTANTEAFF. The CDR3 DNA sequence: TGTGCCAGCTCACCCCCCGGGACAGCGAACACTGAAGCTTTCTTT.

The CDR3 protein is CASREQGAASNQPQHF. CDR3 sequence (DNA): TGTGCCAGTAGGGAACAGGGGGCAGCTAGCAATCAGCCCCAGCATTTT. The chain recombines TRBV19 with TRBJ1-5; TRBD1 aligns across 9 bases. The CDR3 has 16 amino acids. V lost 6 bases and J lost 0; bases outside the gene matches: 6. CDR1 and CDR2 from the germline V gene are LNHDA and SQIVND (reference sequence).

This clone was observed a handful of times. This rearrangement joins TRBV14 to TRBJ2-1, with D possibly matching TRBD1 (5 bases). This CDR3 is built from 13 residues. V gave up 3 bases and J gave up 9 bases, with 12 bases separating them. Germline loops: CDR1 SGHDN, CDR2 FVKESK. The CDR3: CASSHRGWSEQFF. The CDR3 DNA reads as TGTGCCAGCAGCCATAGGGGTTGGAGTGAGCAGTTCTTC.

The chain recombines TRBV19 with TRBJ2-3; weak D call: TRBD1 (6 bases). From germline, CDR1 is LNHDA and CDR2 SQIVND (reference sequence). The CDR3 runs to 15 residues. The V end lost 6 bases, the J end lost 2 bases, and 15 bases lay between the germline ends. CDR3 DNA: TGTGCCAGTAGCCCAGACAGGCGTAACACAGATACGCAGTATTTT. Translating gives CASSPDRRNTDTQYF.

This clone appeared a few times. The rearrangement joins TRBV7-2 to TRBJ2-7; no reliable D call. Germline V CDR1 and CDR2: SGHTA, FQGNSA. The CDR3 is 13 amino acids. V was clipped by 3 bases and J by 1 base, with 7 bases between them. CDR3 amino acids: CASSFLHSYEQYF. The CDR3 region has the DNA TGTGCCAGCAGCTTCTTGCATTCCTACGAGCAGTACTTC.